Below are 11 T cell receptor beta chains sequenced from a single sample in a study of regulatory and conventional T cells in RAG deficiency. Sequenced by immunoSEQ multiplex PCR; TCRdb stores in-frame clones only, minus some. The table lists around 30,000 clones, nearly 95% of them singletons, with approximately 0.16% in the top ten. Blood CD4+ CD25-low CD127-high conventional T cells supplied the genomic DNA template. The same sample was also used in a study of regulatory T cells. That paper states: The PCR used 52 TRBV and 13 TRBJ primers.

Sample: CD25- CD4+ T cells sorted from blood. The receptors originated from a human donor in good health.

J is TRBJ1-2 and V is TRBV29-1, with 7 bases fitting TRBD1. Trimming removed 5 bases from V and 2 bases from J; junction bases left unmatched: 8. Germline V gene lookup returns CDR1 SQVTM and CDR2 ANQGSEA. There are 14 residues in the CDR3. CDR3 sequence reads: CSVTLDRLNYGYTF. The CDR3 DNA reads TGCAGCGTTACCCTGGACAGGTTAAACTATGGCTACACCTTC. Using reference TRBV29-1 and TRBJ1-2 for the parts outside the CDR3, the full variable domain is SAVISQKPSRDICQRGTSLTIQCQVDSQVTMMFWYRQQPGQSLTLIATANQGSEATYESGFVIDKFPISRPNLTFSTLTVSNMSPEDSSIYLCSVTLDRLNYGYTFGSGTRLTVV.

The CDR3 here is CASSTRWGDTEAFF. As DNA, the CDR3 is TGCGCCAGCAGCACCCGCTGGGGGGACACTGAAGCTTTCTTT. The gene calls are TRBV5-1 and TRBJ1-1; possible D gene TRBD1, 5 bases. This CDR3 is 14 amino acids long. Germline V gene sequence: CDR1 SGHRS, CDR2 YFSETQ. The V end was cut by 4 bases, the J end by 3 bases, with 13 bases between.

This clone showed up just once. The chain couples TRBV28 to TRBJ2-7; 10 nucleotides line up with TRBD1. The CDR3 sequence is 16 residues long. V lost 6 bases, J lost 1 base, and 9 bases stayed unmatched. Germline V gene data show CDR1 as MDHEN and CDR2 as SYDVKM. Here the CDR3 reads CASRSPGDRGSYEQYF. The CDR3 DNA sequence: TGTGCCAGCAGATCCCCCGGGGACAGGGGTTCCTACGAGCAGTACTTC.

A remark on this clone: At one of its ends the junction is not consistent with the germline gene, which may arise from a read error. The rearrangement links TRBV7-7 to TRBJ2-1; tentatively, D is TRBD2 (6 bases). The CDR3 is 11 amino acids. Germline V gene sequence: CDR1 SSHAT, CDR2 FNYEAQ (reference sequence). The CDR3 DNA reads as TGTGCTAGCAGCGCGGGAAATGAGCAGTTCTTC. This gives the protein CASSAGNEQFF.

The chain couples TRBV30 to TRBJ2-1; D is possibly TRBD1 (5 bases). CDR3 length equals 13 residues. Germline CDR1 and CDR2: GTSNPN and SVGIG (reference sequence). V lost 0 bases and J lost 10, with 13 bases in between. The CDR3 DNA reads TGTGCCTGGAGTGTCGATAGGGGCAAAGAGCAGTTCTTC. Translated: CAWSVDRGKEQFF.

Here the CDR3 reads CASSSPSGDPYEQYF. In DNA, the CDR3 is TGTGCCAGCAGCTCTCCTAGCGGGGATCCCTACGAGCAGTACTTC. The V and J genes are TRBV5-4 and TRBJ2-7; 9 bases line up with TRBD2. CDR1 and CDR2 (germline): SGHNT, YYREEE (reference sequence). Losses at the gene ends were 3 bases for V and 2 bases for J; bases not matched to a gene: 6. CDR3 length: 15 residues.

Note on this clone: Different DNA sequences within this sample yield the same CDR3. The gene calls are TRBV10-3 and TRBJ2-2; no clear D gene. V lost 0 bases and J 6 bases, leaving 8 bases between the germline ends. Looked up from germline, CDR1 is ENHRY and CDR2 is SYGVKD. The CDR3 extends over 14 amino acids. The CDR3 coding sequence is TGTGCCATCAGTGAGTCGATCACGGCCGGGGAGCTGTTTTTT. It specifies CAISESITAGELFF.

V usage is TRBV9 and J usage is TRBJ2-3; TRBD1 aligns across 7 bases. Germline V lookup: CDR1 SGDLS, CDR2 YYNGEE. The CDR3 is 15 amino acids. The J segment lost 5 bases and the V segment lost 3 bases, leaving 9 bases of the junction unmatched. The DNA for the CDR3 is TGTGCCAGCAGCGGGCGACAGGGCCCCCAAGATACGCAGTATTTT. Encoded protein: CASSGRQGPQDTQYF. The full variable domain, with the rest looked up from reference TRBV9 and TRBJ2-3, is DSGVTQTPKHLITATGQRVTLRCSPRSGDLSVYWYQQSLDQGLQFLIQYYNGEERAKGNILERFSAQQFPDLHSELNLSSLELGDSALYFCASSGRQGPQDTQYFGPGTRLTVL.

Concerning this clone itself: The same CDR3 is also encoded by other DNA sequences in this sample. The V gene is TRBV4-1, the J gene TRBJ1-6, with 11 bases identical to TRBD1. CDR3 length equals 20 residues. V was pared by 4 bases and J by 7 bases, with 18 bases of the junction left unmatched. Germline values: CDR1 MGHRA, CDR2 YSYEKL. The CDR3 DNA reads as TGCGCCAGCAGCCCAGTCTGGGACAGGGGGGGAAGCCTCCTCAATTCACCCCTCCACTTT. It codes for CASSPVWDRGGSLLNSPLHF.

The genes are TRBV13 and TRBJ2-7; TRBD2 agrees at 13 bases. Trimming at V came to 5 bases and at J to 7 bases, leaving 11 bases not matched to a gene. In germline, CDR1 is PRHDT, CDR2 FYEKMQ (reference sequence). This CDR3 has 16 amino acids. DNA for the CDR3: TGTGCCAGCAGCCTGCCTGGGACTAGCGGGGTGGGGGAGCAGTACTTC. This codes for CASSLPGTSGVGEQYF. The full variable domain, in which reference TRBV13 and TRBJ2-7 provide the parts outside the CDR3, is AAGVIQSPRHLIKEKRETATLKCYPIPRHDTVYWYQQGPGQDPQFLISFYEKMQSDKGSIPDRFSAQQFSDYHSELNMSSLELGDSALYFCASSLPGTSGVGEQYFGPGTRLTVT.

The V gene is TRBV18, the J gene TRBJ2-5, with 9 bases lining up with TRBD2. The J call may not be correct, given that the DNA end is closer to TRBJ2-7. From germline, CDR1 is KGHSH and CDR2 LQKENI. The CDR3 totals 14 residues. The CDR3, as DNA: TGTGCCAGCTCACCAGGAAGGCGGGGGGGCGAGCAGTACTTC. Amino acids: CASSPGRRGGEQYF.